These 26 T cell receptor beta chains originate from one sample sequenced in a study of blood T cell repertoires in COVID-19. The method was immunoSEQ multiplex PCR; TCRdb's version includes in-frame clones alone and lacks a portion of them. The repertoire holds around 170,000 clones, with around 89% as singletons. Material for sequencing was peripheral blood. The origin of the receptors is a woman younger than 45 with acute or convalescent COVID-19.

This clone was observed once. This chain uses TRBV19 with TRBJ1-1, with D perhaps matching TRBD1 (5 bases). CDR1 LNHDA and CDR2 SQIVND come from the germline V gene (reference sequence). The CDR3 length is 16 residues. Deletions cut 5 bases from V and 0 bases from J, with 16 bases between. The chain's CDR3 is CASSVLGAGMNTEAFF. Here the CDR3 DNA reads TGTGCCAGTAGTGTTTTAGGGGCAGGGATGAACACTGAAGCTTTCTTT.

This chain joins TRBV3-1 (or the pseudogene TRBV3-2) and TRBJ1-1; D possibly corresponds to TRBD1 (6 bases). Germline CDR1 reads LGHDT; CDR2 reads YNNKEL (reference sequence). V was pared by 4 bases and J by 5 bases, with 14 bases between. The length of the CDR3 is 14 residues. The CDR3 loop is CASSLMGAETEAFF. The CDR3 DNA reads as TGTGCCAGCAGCCTGATGGGGGCGGAGACTGAAGCTTTCTTT.

This chain connects TRBV11-2 to TRBJ2-1, with 9 bases matching TRBD2. The CDR3 has 14 residues. With V trimmed by 5 bases and J by 7 bases, 6 bases remained unmatched. Germline V CDR1 and CDR2: SGHAT, FQNNGV. CDR3 sequence reads: CASSPTRGGNEQFF. Written as DNA, the CDR3 is TGTGCCAGCAGCCCCACGCGGGGGGGGAATGAGCAGTTCTTC.

The V gene is TRBV29-1, the J gene TRBJ1-2, with 9 bases lining up with TRBD1. The V and J ends lost 7 bases and 8 bases, in that order; junction bases with no gene match: 8. Germline V gives CDR1 SQVTM, CDR2 ANQGSEA. The CDR3 has 12 residues. The CDR3: CSALQGAEGYTF. The DNA for the CDR3 is TGCAGCGCCCTACAGGGGGCAGAAGGCTACACCTTC.

The chain combines TRBV10-3 with TRBJ2-1; 11 bases agree with TRBD2. Germline assignment: CDR1 ENHRY and CDR2 SYGVKD. The CDR3 sequence is 13 residues long. Losses at the gene ends were 7 bases for V and 8 bases for J; bases not matched to a gene: 4. This CDR3 reads CAITAGLADEQFF. As DNA, the CDR3 is TGTGCCATCACCGCGGGACTAGCGGATGAGCAGTTCTTC.

This clone came up a few times. J is TRBJ1-5 and V is TRBV2, with no clear D. CDR1 is SNHLY and CDR2 is FYNNEI in the germline V gene. The CDR3 extends over 14 amino acids. V lost 4 bases and J lost 4, with 11 bases in between. Here the CDR3 reads CASSGRARNQPQHF. The CDR3 DNA sequence: TGTGCCAGCAGTGGGAGAGCTAGAAATCAGCCCCAGCATTTT.

This clone turned up a few times. This sequence joins TRBV28 and TRBJ2-7; 7 bases align to TRBD1. CDR1 and CDR2 (germline): MDHEN, SYDVKM. V was pared by 3 bases and J by 6 bases, with 5 bases of the junction left unmatched. CDR3 length: 13 residues. The CDR3 is CASSLRGRFEQYF. The CDR3 region has the DNA TGTGCCAGCAGTTTGAGGGGGCGCTTCGAGCAGTACTTC.

The chain is built from TRBV6-5 and TRBJ1-5; possibly TRBD1 for D (5 bases). V was cut by 0 bases and J by 5 bases, with 8 bases left in between. The CDR3 contains 14 residues. In germline, CDR1 is MNHEY, CDR2 SVGAGI. The DNA for the CDR3 is TGTGCCAGCAGTTACTCGACGACAGATCAGCCCCAGCATTTT. Translation gives CASSYSTTDQPQHF.

J is TRBJ2-3 and V is TRBV28; a weak D match, TRBD2 (6 bases). The CDR3 runs to 13 residues. Trimming took 8 bases from V and 0 from J, leaving 9 bases between them. Germline loops: CDR1 MDHEN, CDR2 SYDVKM. CDR3 DNA sequence: TGTGCCAGCTGGGACTCTAGCACAGATACGCAGTATTTT. Protein product: CASWDSSTDTQYF. Complete variable domain (other parts from reference TRBV28 and TRBJ2-3): DVKVTQSSRYLVKRTGEKVFLECVQDMDHENMFWYRQDPGLGLRLIYFSYDVKMKEKGDIPEGYSVSREKKERFSLILESASTNQTSMYLCASWDSSTDTQYFGPGTRLTVL.

The chain joins TRBV7-6 to TRBJ2-7; a possible D gene is TRBD2 (5 bases). V dropped 6 bases and J dropped 1 base, with 13 bases sitting between them. Per the germline V gene, CDR1 is SGHVS and CDR2 is FNYEAQ. The CDR3 length is 14 residues. The CDR3 is CASSSRWTSYEQYF. DNA for the CDR3: TGTGCCAGCAGTTCCCGGTGGACTTCCTACGAGCAGTACTTC.

The rearrangement uses TRBV6-5 and TRBJ2-5; D ambiguous. V lost 0 bases to trimming and J lost 4 bases, with 9 bases between them. Germline values: CDR1 MNHEY, CDR2 SVGAGI. The CDR3 runs 14 residues. This CDR3 is CASSYSRPRETQYF. The CDR3 nucleotides are TGTGCCAGCAGTTACTCGCGCCCCCGAGAGACCCAGTACTTC.

V usage is TRBV2 and J usage is TRBJ2-3, with TRBD1 matching 7 bases. The germline V gene encodes CDR1 SNHLY and CDR2 FYNNEI. The CDR3 extends over 14 amino acids. V gave up 10 bases and J gave up 4 bases; unmatched junction bases: 11. As DNA, the CDR3 is TGTGCCACCCGGGCACAGGGGACGGCAGATACGCAGTATTTT. It is translated as CATRAQGTADTQYF.

This clone was observed once. The rearrangement links TRBV19 to TRBJ1-2; possibly TRBD1 for D (5 bases). This CDR3 has 14 amino acids. Trimming removed 5 bases at V and 4 bases at J, with 14 bases between. Germline CDR1 reads LNHDA; CDR2 reads SQIVND (reference sequence). In DNA form, the CDR3 reads TGTGCCAGTAGTCCCGGGGGGAAATCCTATGGCTACACCTTC. This encodes CASSPGGKSYGYTF.

The gene calls are TRBV7-2 and TRBJ2-7, with 8 bases matching TRBD2. Germline V gene sequence: CDR1 SGHTA, CDR2 FQGNSA. V gave up 7 bases and J gave up 6 bases; unmatched junction bases: 5. This CDR3 spans 12 amino acids. CDR3 in DNA: TGTGCCAGCAACCCGGGACTAGGCGAGCAGTACTTC. It specifies CASNPGLGEQYF.

This clone showed up just once. The J gene is TRBJ2-2, the V gene TRBV9; D unresolved. V was clipped by 3 bases and J by 0 bases, with 12 bases between them. In germline, CDR1 is SGDLS, CDR2 YYNGEE. The CDR3 totals 16 residues. The CDR3 region is CASSAITSANTGELFF. In DNA form, the CDR3 reads TGTGCCAGCAGCGCAATCACATCCGCGAACACCGGGGAGCTGTTTTTT.

The J gene is TRBJ2-1, the V gene TRBV5-1; the match to TRBD2 covers 11 bases. CDR3 length: 16 residues. V lost 4 bases, J lost 10 bases, and 13 bases stayed unmatched. Germline loops: CDR1 SGHRS, CDR2 YFSETQ. The CDR3 protein is CASSPFTSGSLREQFF. Written as DNA, the CDR3 is TGCGCCAGCAGCCCATTCACTAGCGGGAGTTTGAGAGAGCAGTTCTTC. Full variable domain (outside the CDR3, taken from reference TRBV5-1 and TRBJ2-1): KAGVTQTPRYLIKTRGQQVTLSCSPISGHRSVSWYQQTPGQGLQFLFEYFSETQRNKGNFPGRFSGRQFSNSRSEMNVSTLELGDSALYLCASSPFTSGSLREQFFGPGTRLTVL.

This clone came up once. The chain has TRBV4-2 and TRBJ2-7; 7 bases map to TRBD2. Looked up from germline, CDR1 is LGHNA and CDR2 is YNFKEQ. J lost 6 bases, V lost 3 bases, and 11 bases had no gene match. The CDR3 covers 15 residues. The DNA of the CDR3 is TGTGCCAGCAGCCAGATACCCCCAGCGGGAACCGAGCAGTACTTC. Its protein product is CASSQIPPAGTEQYF.

The chain has TRBV18 and TRBJ1-5; D perhaps matches TRBD1 (5 bases). Germline CDR1 KGHSH, CDR2 LQKENI. The CDR3 length is 11 residues. V lost 11 bases, J lost 9 bases, and 14 bases lay in between. CDR3 coding DNA: TGTGCCCGATATGCGGGGGGGCCCCAGCATTTT. This gives the protein CARYAGGPQHF.

The chain couples TRBV21-1 to TRBJ1-3; whether TRBD1, the table's D call, matches the DNA was not checked. TRBV21-1 is a recognized pseudogene. The CDR3 length is 17 residues. The CDR3 DNA reads TGTGCCAGCAGCAAACCGGGACAGGATGGTTCTGGAAACACCATATATTTT. Translating it yields CASSKPGQDGSGNTIYF.

The CDR3 nucleotides read TGTGCCAGTGGGTCAGAGGCGGGAGTAATAGGGAACTACAATGAGCAGTTCTTC. Encoded protein: CASGSEAGVIGNYNEQFF. This rearrangement joins TRBV3-1 (or the pseudogene TRBV3-2) to TRBJ2-1; 7 nucleotides agree with TRBD2. The CDR3 is 18 amino acids. From germline, CDR1 is LGHDT and CDR2 YNNKEL (reference sequence). Trimming removed 9 bases from V and 3 bases from J; junction bases left unmatched: 20.

The gene calls are TRBV5-5 and TRBJ2-7, with TRBD1 matching 10 bases. With 3 bases clipped from V and 3 bases from J, the junction kept 3 bases outside the gene matches. This CDR3 is built from 14 residues. The germline V gene encodes CDR1 SGHKS and CDR2 YYEKEE (reference sequence). CDR3 protein: CASSWTGGNYEQYF. In nucleotides, the CDR3 is TGTGCCAGCAGCTGGACAGGGGGTAACTACGAGCAGTACTTC.

V gene TRBV7-8 combines with J gene TRBJ1-5, with no clear D. Trimming cost V 5 bases and J 3 bases, with 5 bases left between them. The CDR3 runs to 12 residues. Germline loops: CDR1 SGHVS, CDR2 FQNEAQ. CDR3: CASSRYNQPQHF. In nucleotides, the CDR3 is TGTGCCAGCAGCCGATACAATCAGCCCCAGCATTTT.

The chain employs TRBV7-9 and TRBJ2-2; possibly TRBD2 for D (7 bases). V gave up 0 bases and J gave up 5 bases, with 13 bases separating them. The germline CDR1 and CDR2 sequences are SEHNR and FQNEAQ (reference sequence). The CDR3 has 16 amino acids. The CDR3 DNA sequence: TGTGCCAGCAGCTTAGCGCGCGGGGGCGAGACCGGGGAGCTGTTTTTT. Protein sequence: CASSLARGGETGELFF.

The chain uses TRBV4-2 and TRBJ2-1, with TRBD2 matching 12 bases. The CDR3 length is 19 residues. CDR1 and CDR2 from the germline V gene are LGHNA and YNFKEQ. With 2 bases clipped from V and 7 bases from J, the junction kept 15 bases outside the gene matches. The DNA for the CDR3 is TGTGCCAGCAGCCAACTCTCGGGTCTAGCGGGAGGGGGGAGGAATGAGCAGTTCTTC. Amino acid sequence: CASSQLSGLAGGGRNEQFF.

V gene TRBV24-1 combines with J gene TRBJ2-3; no firm D call. The CDR3 spans 14 residues. Trimming took 2 bases from V and 6 from J, leaving 11 bases between them. CDR1 and CDR2 (germline): KGHDR, SFDVKD. DNA of the CDR3: TGTGCCACCAGTGATTCTCTAGATTCGGATACGCAGTATTTT. The encoded protein is CATSDSLDSDTQYF.

This chain uses TRBV30 with TRBJ2-2, with TRBD2 identical over 16 bases. The germline gives CDR1 GTSNPN, CDR2 SVGIG (reference sequence). There are 16 residues in the CDR3. V gave up 6 bases and J gave up 4 bases; unmatched junction bases: 5. DNA for the CDR3: TGTGCCTGTCCCGGGACTAGCGGGAGGGCCACCGGGGAGCTGTTTTTT. Amino acids: CACPGTSGRATGELFF.